One sample yielded the 24 T cell receptor beta chains listed below, sequenced in a study of chemoradiotherapy in HPV16-positive cancers. Repertoires were generated with immunoSEQ multiplex PCR, while TCRdb's copy carries only in-frame clones and drops some. The table lists approximately 8,300 clones, roughly 87% of them singletons. This material consisted of blood, taken from a patient who underwent chemoradiotherapy. These receptors were obtained from a human donor with HPV-associated anogenital cancer.

This chain uses TRBV11-3 with TRBJ1-1; D might be TRBD1 (5 bases). This CDR3 is built from 14 residues. From germline, CDR1 is SGHNT and CDR2 YENEEA. V was cut by 0 bases and J by 3 bases, with 8 bases left in between. The CDR3 loop is CASSLETGDTEAFF. CDR3 nucleotide sequence: TGTGCCAGCAGCTTAGAAACGGGGGACACTGAAGCTTTCTTT. The full variable domain, completed using reference TRBV11-3 and TRBJ1-1, is EAGVVQSPRYKIIEKKQPVAFWCNPISGHNTLYWYLQNLGQGPELLIRYENEEAVDDSQLPKDRFSAERLKGVDSTLKIQPAELGDSAVYLCASSLETGDTEAFFGQGTRLTVV.

The V gene is TRBV10-3, the J gene TRBJ1-5; 8 bases are shared with TRBD1. Germline values: CDR1 ENHRY, CDR2 SYGVKD. The V gene end was trimmed by 1 base and the J gene end by 0 bases; junction bases not matched to a gene: 5. The CDR3 is made up of 17 amino acids. The CDR3 protein is CAISEFLTGASNQPQHF. The CDR3 DNA follows: TGTGCCATCAGTGAGTTTTTGACAGGGGCTAGCAATCAGCCCCAGCATTTT.

This rearrangement joins TRBV7-2 to TRBJ2-2; 10 bases align to TRBD2. V dropped 5 bases and J dropped 1; count of bases not matched to a gene: 4. Germline V gives CDR1 SGHTA, CDR2 FQGNSA. CDR3 length: 16 amino acids. CDR3 sequence: CASSVTSGVNTGELFF. The DNA of the CDR3 is TGTGCCAGCAGCGTAACTAGCGGGGTGAACACCGGGGAGCTGTTTTTT.

This chain joins TRBV29-1 and TRBJ2-7, with D uncertain. Trimming took off 6 bases at V and 1 base at J, with 22 bases between the two ends. The CDR3 is made up of 16 amino acids. Germline assignment: CDR1 SQVTM and CDR2 ANQGSEA. The CDR3 here is CSVGNGQEISSYEQYF. The CDR3 DNA follows: TGCAGCGTGGGAAACGGCCAGGAAATTTCGTCCTACGAGCAGTACTTC.

The chain employs TRBV4-2 and TRBJ2-3; D is perhaps TRBD2 (6 bases). This CDR3 region has 16 residues. Germline CDR1 is LGHNA and CDR2 is YNFKEQ. V lost 2 bases to trimming and J lost 6 bases, with 18 bases between them. In DNA form, the CDR3 reads TGTGCCAGCAGCCAACTAGGGACGGGACTTGGGGATACGCAGTATTTT. Protein product: CASSQLGTGLGDTQYF.

The chain has TRBV11-3 and TRBJ2-5, with D perhaps assigned TRBD1 or TRBD2 (5 bases each). The CDR3 extends over 14 amino acids. V was trimmed by 1 base and J by 1 base, leaving 7 bases between them. Germline V gene lookup returns CDR1 SGHNT and CDR2 YENEEA. CDR3 DNA: TGTGCCAGCAGCTTAGTGAGGGGCCAAGAGACCCAGTACTTC. Protein: CASSLVRGQETQYF.

Points on this clone: It differs at one base from a far larger clone, so likely a read error. Different DNA sequences within this sample yield the same CDR3. The rearrangement links TRBV6-5 to TRBJ2-7; no reliable D call. The germline CDR1 and CDR2 sequences are MNHEY and SVGAGI. V was clipped by 8 bases and J by 1 base, with 0 bases between them. This CDR3 has 9 amino acids. CDR3 nucleotide sequence: TGTGCCAGCTCCTACGAGCAGTACTTC. This encodes CASSYEQYF.

This chain connects TRBV14 to TRBJ2-1; 10 bases fit TRBD1. Unmatched junction bases numbered 2, after V lost 3 bases and J lost 6 bases. The germline V gene encodes CDR1 SGHDN and CDR2 FVKESK. CDR3 length: 14 residues. The CDR3, as DNA: TGTGCCAGCAGCCACCGGGACAGGGGCAATGAGCAGTTCTTC. As protein: CASSHRDRGNEQFF.

The J gene is TRBJ2-1, the V gene TRBV7-2, with TRBD2 matching 9 bases. Germline V gene data show CDR1 as SGHTA and CDR2 as FQGNSA. With V trimmed by 6 bases and J by 9 bases, 12 bases remained unmatched. This CDR3 region has 15 residues. The CDR3 coding sequence is TGTGCCAGCAGACGGGAGCGGGGGGTCCGACTTGAGCAGTTCTTC. Protein product: CASRRERGVRLEQFF.

V is TRBV29-1 and J is TRBJ1-1; D not certain. The CDR3 is 11 amino acids. Germline loops: CDR1 SQVTM, CDR2 ANQGSEA. The V and J ends lost 4 bases and 7 bases respectively, with 10 bases between them. CDR3 region: CSVGNNHEAFF. The CDR3 DNA reads TGCAGCGTTGGAAACAACCATGAAGCTTTCTTT.

The chain joins TRBV15 to TRBJ1-4; maybe TRBD1 (5 bases). Trimming shortened V by 0 bases and J by 12 bases, and 11 bases separated the two germline ends. Germline CDR1 LNHNV, CDR2 YYDKDF (reference sequence). This CDR3 contains 13 residues. The CDR3, as DNA: TGTGCCACCAGCAGAGACTTTCGGGGGGAACTGTTTTTT. Protein sequence: CATSRDFRGELFF.

This chain joins TRBV9 and TRBJ1-4; TRBD1 might be the D (5 bases). V lost 3 bases, J lost 8 bases, and 11 bases lay in between. This CDR3 comprises 13 residues. Germline V gives CDR1 SGDLS, CDR2 YYNGEE. CDR3 protein: CASSAGTEEKLFF. As DNA, the CDR3 is TGTGCCAGCAGCGCCGGGACGGAAGAAAAACTGTTTTTT.

The chain joins TRBV27 to TRBJ2-7; the match to TRBD1 covers 8 bases. V lost 5 bases to trimming and J lost 4 bases; unmatched junction nucleotides: 10. This CDR3 spans 15 amino acids. Germline CDR1 reads MNHEY; CDR2 reads SMNVEV (reference sequence). The CDR3 spells CASSPRTGLRYEQYF. The CDR3 coding sequence is TGTGCCAGCAGTCCTCGGACAGGGCTTAGGTACGAGCAGTACTTC.

The chain recombines TRBV20-1 with TRBJ2-3, with D unclear. This CDR3 has 11 residues. V lost 6 bases and J 4 bases, leaving 8 bases between the germline ends. The germline gives CDR1 DFQATT, CDR2 SNEGSKA (reference sequence). Here the CDR3 reads CSARFPDTQYF. CDR3 sequence (DNA): TGCAGTGCGAGGTTCCCAGATACGCAGTATTTT.

J is TRBJ2-3 and V is TRBV5-1; 15 bases fit TRBD2. Trimming removed 4 bases from V and 6 bases from J; junction bases left unmatched: 3. This CDR3 spans 15 amino acids. Germline V gene sequence: CDR1 SGHRS, CDR2 YFSETQ. The CDR3 nucleotides are TGCGCCAGCAGCGCTGGGACTAGCGGGGGGGATACGCAGTATTTT. Protein sequence: CASSAGTSGGDTQYF. The whole variable domain, filled in from reference TRBV5-1 and TRBJ2-3, reads KAGVTQTPRYLIKTRGQQVTLSCSPISGHRSVSWYQQTPGQGLQFLFEYFSETQRNKGNFPGRFSGRQFSNSRSEMNVSTLELGDSALYLCASSAGTSGGDTQYFGPGTRLTVL.

This clone was detected a few times. The chain is built from TRBV29-1 and TRBJ1-2; D not resolved. From germline, CDR1 is SQVTM and CDR2 ANQGSEA. The V and J ends lost 6 bases and 3 bases respectively, with 11 bases between them. The CDR3 has 12 amino acids. As DNA, the CDR3 is TGCAGCGTGAGGCCGGGAGACTATGGCTACACCTTC. It translates to CSVRPGDYGYTF. Supplemented by reference TRBV29-1 and TRBJ1-2, the full variable domain reads SAVISQKPSRDICQRGTSLTIQCQVDSQVTMMFWYRQQPGQSLTLIATANQGSEATYESGFVIDKFPISRPNLTFSTLTVSNMSPEDSSIYLCSVRPGDYGYTFGSGTRLTVV.

This sequence joins TRBV10-3 and TRBJ2-7, with TRBD1 as a possible D gene (6 bases). Looked up from germline, CDR1 is ENHRY and CDR2 is SYGVKD. The CDR3 has 12 residues. The germline V and J ends were trimmed by 8 bases and 9 bases, with 17 bases remaining between them. CDR3 residues: CAIGDIGRGQYV. The CDR3 DNA reads as TGTGCCATCGGGGACATTGGCCGTGGGCAGTACGTC.

V usage is TRBV12-5 and J usage is TRBJ2-1; 9 bases fit TRBD2. The CDR3 runs to 15 residues. V shed 5 bases and J 2 bases; nucleotides not matched to a gene: 4. The germline gives CDR1 LGHNT, CDR2 FRNRAP. CDR3 nucleotide sequence: TGTGCTAGTGGTGCGCGGGGGGGGACCTACAATGAGCAGTTCTTC. It yields the protein CASGARGGTYNEQFF.

The chain uses TRBV5-1 and TRBJ2-5; D is undetermined. V lost 0 bases and J 6 bases, leaving 12 bases between the germline ends. CDR3 length: 14 amino acids. Per germline, CDR1 SGHRS and CDR2 YFSETQ. The CDR3 region has the DNA TGCGCCAGCAGCTTGGACACTCCACCCCAGACCCAGTACTTC. Translation gives CASSLDTPPQTQYF.

CDR3 sequence: CASSVGDTQYF. The DNA for the CDR3 is TGTGCCAGCAGCGTAGGGGATACGCAGTATTTT. This sequence joins TRBV9 and TRBJ2-3, with D unclear. Germline values: CDR1 SGDLS, CDR2 YYNGEE. V lost 0 bases and J 6 bases, leaving 2 bases between the germline ends. CDR3 length: 11 residues.

The V and J genes are TRBV15 and TRBJ2-7; D uncertain. The CDR3 has 15 amino acids. V was trimmed by 3 bases and J by 2 bases, leaving 14 bases between them. The germline V gene has CDR1 LNHNV and CDR2 YYDKDF (reference sequence). In nucleotides, the CDR3 is TGTGCCACCAGCAGGTCGGCAGGATTAGCCTACGAGCAGTACTTC. Residues: CATSRSAGLAYEQYF. The full variable domain, rest sourced from reference TRBV15 and TRBJ2-7, is DAMVIQNPRYQVTQFGKPVTLSCSQTLNHNVMYWYQQKSSQAPKLLFHYYDKDFNNEADTPDNFQSRRPNTSFCFLDIRSPGLGDTAMYLCATSRSAGLAYEQYFGPGTRLTVT.

This chain links TRBV11-2 with TRBJ2-1; D call uncertain. CDR1 and CDR2 (germline): SGHAT, FQNNGV. This CDR3 is built from 13 residues. V gave up 1 base and J gave up 5 bases, with 6 bases separating them. CDR3 in amino acids: CASSLVGNNEQFF. Here the CDR3 DNA reads TGTGCCAGCAGCTTAGTAGGAAACAATGAGCAGTTCTTC.

This chain links TRBV6-1 with TRBJ2-3, with 7 bases identical to TRBD1. V gave up 4 bases and J gave up 3 bases; unmatched junction bases: 4. CDR1 and CDR2 (germline): MNHNS, SASEGT. This CDR3 is built from 14 residues. The CDR3 spells CASSGQGVTDTQYF. CDR3 sequence (DNA): TGTGCCAGCAGTGGGCAGGGGGTAACAGATACGCAGTATTTT.

This chain uses TRBV14 with TRBJ2-4; 10 positions agree with TRBD1. In germline, CDR1 is SGHDN, CDR2 FVKESK. CDR3 size: 16 residues. The trim removed 4 bases at V and 4 bases at J, leaving 7 bases unmatched. CDR3 protein: CASSRGQGRTKNIQYF. CDR3 in DNA: TGTGCCAGCAGCCGGGGACAGGGGAGGACAAAAAACATTCAGTACTTC.